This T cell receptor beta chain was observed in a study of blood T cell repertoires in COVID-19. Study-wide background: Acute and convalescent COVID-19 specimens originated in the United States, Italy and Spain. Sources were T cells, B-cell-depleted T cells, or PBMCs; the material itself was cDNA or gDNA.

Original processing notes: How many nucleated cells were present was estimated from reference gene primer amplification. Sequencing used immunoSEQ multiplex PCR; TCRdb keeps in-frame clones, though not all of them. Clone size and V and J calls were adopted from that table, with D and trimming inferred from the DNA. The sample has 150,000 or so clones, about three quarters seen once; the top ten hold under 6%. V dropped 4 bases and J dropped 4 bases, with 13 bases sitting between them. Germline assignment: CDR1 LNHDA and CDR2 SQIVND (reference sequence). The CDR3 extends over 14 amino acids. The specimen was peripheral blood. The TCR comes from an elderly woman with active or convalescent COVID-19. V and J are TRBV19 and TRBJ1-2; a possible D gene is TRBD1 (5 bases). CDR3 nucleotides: TGTGCCAGTAGTAGGGGCGACAGCCTCTATGGCTACACCTTC. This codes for CASSRGDSLYGYTF.